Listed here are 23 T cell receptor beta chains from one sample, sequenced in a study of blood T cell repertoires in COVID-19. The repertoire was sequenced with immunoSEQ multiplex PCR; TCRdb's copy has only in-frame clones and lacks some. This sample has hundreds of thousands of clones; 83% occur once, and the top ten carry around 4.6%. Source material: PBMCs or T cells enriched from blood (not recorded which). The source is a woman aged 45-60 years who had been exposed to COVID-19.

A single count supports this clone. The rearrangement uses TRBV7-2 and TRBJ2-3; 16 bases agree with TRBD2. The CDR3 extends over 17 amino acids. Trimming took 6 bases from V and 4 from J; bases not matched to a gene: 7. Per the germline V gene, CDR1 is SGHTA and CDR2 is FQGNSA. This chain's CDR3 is CASSPTGTSGGADTQYF. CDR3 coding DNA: TGTGCCAGCAGTCCTACCGGGACTAGCGGGGGGGCAGATACGCAGTATTTT.

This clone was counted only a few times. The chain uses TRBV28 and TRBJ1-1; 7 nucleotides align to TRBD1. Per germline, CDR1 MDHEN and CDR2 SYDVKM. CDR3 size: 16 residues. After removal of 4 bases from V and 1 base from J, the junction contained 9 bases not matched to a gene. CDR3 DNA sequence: TGTGCCAGCAGTTCGCCTCCGAGGGGGCGGAACACTGAAGCTTTCTTT. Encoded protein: CASSSPPRGRNTEAFF. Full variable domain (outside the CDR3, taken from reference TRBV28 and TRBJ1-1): DVKVTQSSRYLVKRTGEKVFLECVQDMDHENMFWYRQDPGLGLRLIYFSYDVKMKEKGDIPEGYSVSREKKERFSLILESASTNQTSMYLCASSSPPRGRNTEAFFGQGTRLTVV.

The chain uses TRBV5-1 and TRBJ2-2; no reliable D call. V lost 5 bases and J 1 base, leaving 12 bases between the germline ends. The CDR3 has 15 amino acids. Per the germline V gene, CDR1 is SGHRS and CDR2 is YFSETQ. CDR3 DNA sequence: TGCGCCAGCAGGAACACAGTAAAGAACACCGGGGAGCTGTTTTTT. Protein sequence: CASRNTVKNTGELFF. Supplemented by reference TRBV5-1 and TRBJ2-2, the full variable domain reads KAGVTQTPRYLIKTRGQQVTLSCSPISGHRSVSWYQQTPGQGLQFLFEYFSETQRNKGNFPGRFSGRQFSNSRSEMNVSTLELGDSALYLCASRNTVKNTGELFFGEGSRLTVL.

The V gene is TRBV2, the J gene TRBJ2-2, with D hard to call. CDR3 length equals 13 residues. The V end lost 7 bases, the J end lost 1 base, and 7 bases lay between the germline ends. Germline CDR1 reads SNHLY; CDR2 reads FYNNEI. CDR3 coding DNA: TGTGCCAGCACTTTCTTGAACACCGGGGAGCTGTTTTTT. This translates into CASTFLNTGELFF.

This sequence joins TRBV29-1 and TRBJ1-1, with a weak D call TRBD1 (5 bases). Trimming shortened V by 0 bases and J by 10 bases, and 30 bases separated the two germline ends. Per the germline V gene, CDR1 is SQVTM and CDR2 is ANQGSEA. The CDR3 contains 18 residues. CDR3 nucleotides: TGCAGCGTTGAAGATCGGGGGAGGGAGGGGCGTAATTTTAAGGGAGCTTTCTTT. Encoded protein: CSVEDRGREGRNFKGAFF.

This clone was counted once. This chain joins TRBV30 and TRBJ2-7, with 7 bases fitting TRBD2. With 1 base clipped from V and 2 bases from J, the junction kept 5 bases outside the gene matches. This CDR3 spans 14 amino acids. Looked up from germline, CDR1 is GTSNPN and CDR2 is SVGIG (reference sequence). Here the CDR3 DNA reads TGTGCCTGGAGTGCCACCGCGGGGGCCTACGAGCAGTACTTC. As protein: CAWSATAGAYEQYF.

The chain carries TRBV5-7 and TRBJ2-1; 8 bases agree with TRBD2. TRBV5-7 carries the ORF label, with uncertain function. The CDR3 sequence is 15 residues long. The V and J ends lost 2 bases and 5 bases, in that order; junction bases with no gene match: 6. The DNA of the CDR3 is TGTGCCAGCAGCTTCCGACTAGCGCTTAACAATGAGCAGTTCTTC. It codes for CASSFRLALNNEQFF.

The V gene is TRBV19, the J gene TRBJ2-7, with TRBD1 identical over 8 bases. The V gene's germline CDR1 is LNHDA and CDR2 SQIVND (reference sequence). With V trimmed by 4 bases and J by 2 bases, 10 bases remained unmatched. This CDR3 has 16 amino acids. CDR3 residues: CASSTDLGTGTYEQYF. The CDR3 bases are TGTGCCAGTAGTACCGACCTCGGGACAGGTACCTACGAGCAGTACTTC.

CDR3 in amino acids: CASSYFGGSSGYNEQFF. The CDR3 DNA sequence: TGTGCCAGCAGTTACTTTGGTGGGTCTAGCGGCTACAATGAGCAGTTCTTC. This chain joins TRBV6-2 or TRBV6-3 and TRBJ2-1; 7 positions agree with TRBD2. The CDR3 covers 17 residues. V was pared by 1 base and J by 3 bases, with 9 bases of the junction left unmatched. In germline, CDR1 is MNHEY, CDR2 SVGEGT.

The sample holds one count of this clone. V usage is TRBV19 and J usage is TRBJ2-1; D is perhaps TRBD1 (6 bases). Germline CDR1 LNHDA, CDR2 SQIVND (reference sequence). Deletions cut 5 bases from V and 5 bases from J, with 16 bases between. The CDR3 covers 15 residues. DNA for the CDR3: TGTGCCAGTAGTGCAACAGGGTTTTGGAACAATGAGCAGTTCTTC. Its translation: CASSATGFWNNEQFF.

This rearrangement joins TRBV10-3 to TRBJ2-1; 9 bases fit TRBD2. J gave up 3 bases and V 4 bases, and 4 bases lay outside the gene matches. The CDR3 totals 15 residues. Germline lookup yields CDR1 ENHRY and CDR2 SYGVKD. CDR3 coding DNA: TGTGCCATCAGTGGGATAGCGGGGGACTACAATGAGCAGTTCTTC. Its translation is CAISGIAGDYNEQFF.

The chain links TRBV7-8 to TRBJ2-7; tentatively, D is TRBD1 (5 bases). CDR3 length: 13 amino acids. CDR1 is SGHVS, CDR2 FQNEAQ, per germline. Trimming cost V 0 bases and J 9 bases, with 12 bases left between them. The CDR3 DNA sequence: TGTGCCAGCAGCTTAGCGAAGGGGATAGGGCAGTACTTC. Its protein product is CASSLAKGIGQYF.

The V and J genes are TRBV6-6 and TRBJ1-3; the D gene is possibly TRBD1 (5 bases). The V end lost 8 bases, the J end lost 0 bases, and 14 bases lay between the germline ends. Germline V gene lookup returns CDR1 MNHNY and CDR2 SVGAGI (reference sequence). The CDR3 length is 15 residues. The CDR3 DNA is TGTGCCAGCGGAGGAGGGGATACCTCTGGAAACACCATATATTTT. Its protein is CASGGGDTSGNTIYF.

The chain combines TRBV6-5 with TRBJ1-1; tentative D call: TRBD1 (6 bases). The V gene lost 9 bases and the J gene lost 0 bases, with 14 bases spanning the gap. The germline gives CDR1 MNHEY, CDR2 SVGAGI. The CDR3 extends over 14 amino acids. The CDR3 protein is CASRTEAMNTEAFF. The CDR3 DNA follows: TGTGCCAGTAGGACAGAAGCCATGAACACTGAAGCTTTCTTT.

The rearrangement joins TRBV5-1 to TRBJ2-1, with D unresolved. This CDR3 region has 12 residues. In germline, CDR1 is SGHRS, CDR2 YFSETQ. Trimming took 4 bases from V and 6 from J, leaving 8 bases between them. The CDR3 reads CASSQNINEQFF. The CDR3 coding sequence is TGCGCCAGCAGCCAGAACATCAATGAGCAGTTCTTC.

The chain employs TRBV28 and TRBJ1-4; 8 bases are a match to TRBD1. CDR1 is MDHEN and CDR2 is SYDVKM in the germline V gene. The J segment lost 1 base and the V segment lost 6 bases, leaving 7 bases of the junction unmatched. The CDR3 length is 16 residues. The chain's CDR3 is CASSLTGEGTNEKLFF. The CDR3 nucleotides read TGTGCCAGCAGCCTGACAGGGGAGGGAACTAATGAAAAACTGTTTTTT.

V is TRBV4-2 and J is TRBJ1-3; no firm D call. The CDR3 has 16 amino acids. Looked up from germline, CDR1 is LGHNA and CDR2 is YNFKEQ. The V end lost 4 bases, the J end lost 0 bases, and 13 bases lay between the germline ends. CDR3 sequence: CASSLSESSSGNTIYF. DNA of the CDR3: TGTGCCAGCAGCCTGTCCGAGAGTAGCTCTGGAAACACCATATATTTT.

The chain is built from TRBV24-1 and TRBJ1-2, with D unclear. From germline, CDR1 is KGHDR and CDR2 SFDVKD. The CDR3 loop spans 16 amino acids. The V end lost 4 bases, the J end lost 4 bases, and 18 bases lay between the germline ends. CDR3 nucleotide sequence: TGTGCCACCAGTGACCCACGGGCCTCCGGGAGCTATGGCTACACCTTC. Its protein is CATSDPRASGSYGYTF.

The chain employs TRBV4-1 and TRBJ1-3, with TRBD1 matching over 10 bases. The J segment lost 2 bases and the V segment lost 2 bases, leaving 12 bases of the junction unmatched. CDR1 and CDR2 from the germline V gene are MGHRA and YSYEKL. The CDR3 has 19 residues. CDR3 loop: CASSQRGVGGQGTGNTIYF. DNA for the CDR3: TGCGCCAGCAGCCAAAGGGGAGTAGGGGGACAGGGGACTGGAAACACCATATATTTT.

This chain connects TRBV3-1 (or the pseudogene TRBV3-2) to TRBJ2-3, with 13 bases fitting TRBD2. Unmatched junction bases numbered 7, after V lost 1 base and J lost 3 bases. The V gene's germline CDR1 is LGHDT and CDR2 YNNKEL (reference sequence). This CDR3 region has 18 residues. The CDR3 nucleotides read TGTGCCAGCAGCCAAGGGTATCCGGGACTAGCGGGGACAGATACGCAGTATTTT. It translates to CASSQGYPGLAGTDTQYF.

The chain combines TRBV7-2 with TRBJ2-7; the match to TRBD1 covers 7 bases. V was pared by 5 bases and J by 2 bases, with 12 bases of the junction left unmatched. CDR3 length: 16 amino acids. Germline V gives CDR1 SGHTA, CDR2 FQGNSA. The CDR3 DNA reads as TGTGCCAGCAGCCCTCTTCGGACAGGTGGGGCCTACGAGCAGTACTTC. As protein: CASSPLRTGGAYEQYF. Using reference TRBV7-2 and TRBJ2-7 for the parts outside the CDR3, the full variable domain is GAGVSQSPSNKVTEKGKDVELRCDPISGHTALYWYRQSLGQGLEFLIYFQGNSAPDKSGLPSDRFSAERTGGSVSTLTIQRTQQEDSAVYLCASSPLRTGGAYEQYFGPGTRLTVT.

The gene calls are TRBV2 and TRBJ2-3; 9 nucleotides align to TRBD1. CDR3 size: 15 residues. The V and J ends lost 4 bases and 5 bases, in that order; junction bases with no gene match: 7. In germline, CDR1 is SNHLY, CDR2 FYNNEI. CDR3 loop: CASSGSGQGKDTQYF. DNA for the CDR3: TGTGCCAGCAGTGGGTCGGGACAGGGTAAAGATACGCAGTATTTT.

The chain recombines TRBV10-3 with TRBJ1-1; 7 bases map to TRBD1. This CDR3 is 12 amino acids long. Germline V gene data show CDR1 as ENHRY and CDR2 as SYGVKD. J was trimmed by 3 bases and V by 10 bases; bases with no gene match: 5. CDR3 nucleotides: TGTGCCACCCGGGACAGTGACACTGAAGCTTTCTTT. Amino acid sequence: CATRDSDTEAFF.